A single sample is the source of the 3 T cell receptor beta chains below, sequenced in a study. TCRdb passed the reads through MiXCR, listing each CDR3 protein once. The data contain roughly 15,000 distinct CDR3 sequences, around 35% of them singletons. Specimen: blood. These receptors all come from a human donor.

There are many counts of this clonotype. The rearrangement links TRBV29-1 to TRBJ2-3; D is unclear. The CDR3 contains 12 residues. Germline CDR1 is SQVTM and CDR2 is ANQGSEA. The CDR3 protein is CTASDNTDTQYF. The CDR3 nucleotides are TGCACAGCGTCGGATAACACAGATACGCAGTATTTT.

CDR3 nucleotides: TGCGCCGTCAGCCAAGGTGTGGACCACAGTGAGCAGTTCTTC. It codes for CAVSQGVDHSEQFF. V usage is TRBV4-3 and J usage is TRBJ2-1; D not resolved. The CDR3 loop spans 14 amino acids. V was trimmed by 11 bases and J by 9 bases, leaving 23 bases between them. In germline, CDR1 is LGHNA, CDR2 YSLEER.

Many counts were recorded for this clonotype. The V and J genes are TRBV4-3 and TRBJ1-1; D ambiguous. V shed 0 bases and J shed 2 bases, with 13 bases lying between them. The CDR3 has 16 residues. Per the germline V gene, CDR1 is LGHNA and CDR2 is YSLEER. CDR3 sequence (DNA): TGCGCCAGCAGCCAAGATATGAGCTCTGGAAACACTGAAGCTTTCTTT. It is translated as CASSQDMSSGNTEAFF.